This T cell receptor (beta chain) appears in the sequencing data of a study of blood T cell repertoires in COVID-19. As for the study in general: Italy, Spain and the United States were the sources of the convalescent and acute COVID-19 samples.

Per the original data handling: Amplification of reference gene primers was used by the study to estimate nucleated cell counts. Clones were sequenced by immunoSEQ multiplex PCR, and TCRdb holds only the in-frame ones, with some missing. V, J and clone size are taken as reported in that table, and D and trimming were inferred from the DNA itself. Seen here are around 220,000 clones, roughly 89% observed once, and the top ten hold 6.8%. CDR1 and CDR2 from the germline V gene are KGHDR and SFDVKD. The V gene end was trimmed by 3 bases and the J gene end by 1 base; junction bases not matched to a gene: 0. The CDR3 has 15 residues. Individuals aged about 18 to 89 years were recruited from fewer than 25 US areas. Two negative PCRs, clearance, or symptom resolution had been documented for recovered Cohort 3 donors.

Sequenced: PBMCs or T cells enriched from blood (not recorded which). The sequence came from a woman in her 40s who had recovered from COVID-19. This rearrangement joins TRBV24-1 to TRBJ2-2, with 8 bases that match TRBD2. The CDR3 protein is CATSDSGRNTGELFF. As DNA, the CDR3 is TGTGCCACCAGTGATAGCGGGAGGAACACCGGGGAGCTGTTTTTT.